This record concerns one TCR beta chain sequence. Its specificity is not known. Relative to the germline gene, one junction end is altered; a read error may explain this. This specimen belongs to a study of tumor and adjacent non-tumor tissue in lung cancer. Study-wide background: Histology: around 13 adenocarcinoma, a couple of squamous cell carcinoma, 1 small cell lung cancer. Whole-study results and caveats: Compared with tumor, normal lung showed significantly lower TCR diversity. Normal lung showed higher cumulative top 100 clone frequency than tumor.

RNA was extracted from bulk tissue without any cell sorting. More than 3 cm separated this lung sample from the edge of the tumor. The library came from three nested PCR rounds adapted from ARM-PCR protocols. TCRdb re-derived calls from the multiplex PCR reads in MiXCR, one entry per CDR3 protein. The repertoire includes about 110,000 distinct CDR3 sequences, 60% to 70% of them detected once, and 15% to 20% sits in the top ten. The germline V gene encodes CDR1 SGHNT and CDR2 YENEEA. The CDR3 spans 14 residues. This chain links TRBV11-3 with TRBJ2-3, with D uncertain. Sample: distant non-tumor lung tissue. The sequence came from a man in his sixties with non-small cell lung cancer. CDR3: CASSSAGYTDTRYF. Here the CDR3 DNA reads TGTGCCAGCAGCTCAGCCGGCTACACAGATACGCGGTATTTT.